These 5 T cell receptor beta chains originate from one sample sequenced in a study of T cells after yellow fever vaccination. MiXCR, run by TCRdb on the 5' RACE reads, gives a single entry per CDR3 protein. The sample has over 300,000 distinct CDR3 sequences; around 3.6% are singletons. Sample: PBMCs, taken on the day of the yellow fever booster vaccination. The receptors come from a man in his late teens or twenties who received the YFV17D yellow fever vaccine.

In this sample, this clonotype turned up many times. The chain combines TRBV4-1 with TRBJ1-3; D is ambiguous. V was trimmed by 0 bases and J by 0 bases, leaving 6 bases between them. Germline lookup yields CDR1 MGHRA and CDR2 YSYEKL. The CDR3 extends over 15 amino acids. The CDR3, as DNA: TGCGCCAGCAGCCAAGAAACCTTCTCTGGAAACACCATATATTTT. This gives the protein CASSQETFSGNTIYF.

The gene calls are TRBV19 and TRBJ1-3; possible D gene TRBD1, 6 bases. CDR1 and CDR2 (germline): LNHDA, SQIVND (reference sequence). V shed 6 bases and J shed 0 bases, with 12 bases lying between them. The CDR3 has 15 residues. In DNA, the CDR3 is TGTGCCAGTAGGGACGGGACACTCTCTGGAAACACCATATATTTT. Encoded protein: CASRDGTLSGNTIYF.

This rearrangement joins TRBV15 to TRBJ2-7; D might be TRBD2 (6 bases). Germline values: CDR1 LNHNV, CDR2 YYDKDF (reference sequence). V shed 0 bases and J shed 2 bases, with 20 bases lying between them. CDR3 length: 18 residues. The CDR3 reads CATSRDRRGNEPPYEQYF. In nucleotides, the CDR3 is TGTGCCACCAGCAGAGATCGCCGGGGGAACGAACCTCCCTACGAGCAGTACTTC.

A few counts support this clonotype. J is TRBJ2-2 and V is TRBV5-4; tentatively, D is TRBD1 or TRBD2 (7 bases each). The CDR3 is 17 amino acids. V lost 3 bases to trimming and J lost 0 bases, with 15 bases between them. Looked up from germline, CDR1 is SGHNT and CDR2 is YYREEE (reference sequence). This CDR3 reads CASSWGGGQSNTGELFF. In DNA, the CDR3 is TGTGCCAGCAGCTGGGGAGGGGGACAGTCGAACACCGGGGAGCTGTTTTTT.

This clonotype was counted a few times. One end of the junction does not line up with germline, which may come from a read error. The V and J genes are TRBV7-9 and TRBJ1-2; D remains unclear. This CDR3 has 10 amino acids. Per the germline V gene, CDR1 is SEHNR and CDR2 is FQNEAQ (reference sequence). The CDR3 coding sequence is TGTGCCAGCAGCTTATTTCCCGACCACTTC. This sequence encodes CASSLFPDHF. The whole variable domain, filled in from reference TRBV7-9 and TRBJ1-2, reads DTGVSQNPRHKITKRGQNVTFRCDPISEHNRLYWYRQTLGQGPEFLTYFQNEAQLEKSRLLSDRFSAERPKGSFSTLEIQRTEQGDSAMYLCASSLFPDHFGSGTRLTVV.